This T cell receptor beta chain was captured by sequencing in a study of technical replicates of blood from several donors. Only in-frame clones appear in the TCRdb table, and some are missing; sequencing was by immunoSEQ multiplex PCR. The table has 90,000 to 100,000 clones, more than 90% seen once. Germline-derived CDR1 and CDR2 are SGHDN and FVKESK. Trimming stripped 3 bases from V and 0 bases from J, with 11 bases between. This CDR3 comprises 16 residues. The origin of this receptor is a human donor in good health. This chain connects TRBV14 to TRBJ2-2; tentatively, D is TRBD1 (5 bases). The sequenced sample consisted of T cells isolated from PBMCs. CDR3 sequence (DNA): TGTGCCAGCAGCCAGCGGTCAGGGACGAACACCGGGGAGCTGTTTTTT. Protein: CASSQRSGTNTGELFF.